A selection of T cell receptor beta chains follows, all from one sample in a study of cytomegalovirus exposure and HLA in healthy donors. The protocol was immunoSEQ multiplex PCR, while the TCRdb copy is restricted to in-frame clones and leaves out a portion. The sample carries 150,000 to 200,000 clones, around 83% recorded once. Material for sequencing was PBMCs. All receptors derive from a man aged 45 to 65 in good health and CMV-seropositive. Both conserved end residues are part of each CDR3. D genes are given only for firm matches. Only part of the rows carry a size: once, few, many, or a class if the clone is expanded.

d_call,v_call,clone_size,j_call,cdr3_aa,cdr3_nt
-,TRBV2,few,TRBJ2-5,CASRDSLHQETQYF,TGTGCCAGCAGGGACTCCTTACACCAAGAGACCCAGTACTTC
TRBD1,TRBV5-4,once,TRBJ2-7,CASSSRDRTYEQYF,TGTGCCAGCAGCTCCCGGGACAGGACCTACGAGCAGTACTTC
-,TRBV25-1,-,TRBJ2-7,CASSESGGKTYEQYF,TGTGCCAGCAGTGAATCCGGCGGAAAAACCTACGAGCAGTACTTC
TRBD2,TRBV7-3,-,TRBJ2-1,CASSARSGRADEQFF,TGTGCCAGCAGCGCGCGGAGCGGGAGGGCCGATGAGCAGTTCTTC
TRBD1,TRBV25-1,-,TRBJ1-1,CASSEPRQGNTEAFF,TGTGCCAGCAGTGAGCCCCGACAGGGGAACACTGAAGCTTTCTTT
-,TRBV27,-,TRBJ2-3,CASSLSFSDTDTQYF,TGTGCCAGCAGTTTATCGTTTAGCGACACAGATACGCAGTATTTT
-,TRBV30,-,TRBJ2-1,CAWSVTPNGGEQFF,TGTGCCTGGAGTGTGACCCCGAACGGGGGTGAGCAGTTCTTC
TRBD2,TRBV9,-,TRBJ2-2,CASSPPASGGTGELFF,TGTGCCAGCAGCCCACCGGCTAGCGGGGGCACCGGGGAGCTGTTTTTT
-,TRBV5-1,few,TRBJ2-5,CASSIGQLQETQYF,TGCGCCAGCAGCATCGGACAGCTACAAGAGACCCAGTACTTC
-,TRBV27,-,TRBJ1-5,CASSQLAAGNQPQHF,TGTGCCAGCAGTCAACTCGCGGCTGGCAATCAGCCCCAGCATTTT
TRBD2,TRBV7-9,-,TRBJ2-2,CASVLSGGTGELFF,TGTGCCAGCGTACTTAGCGGGGGGACCGGGGAGCTGTTTTTT
TRBD2,TRBV5-5,-,TRBJ2-1,CASSLSLAGGYEQFF,TGTGCCAGCAGCTTGTCACTAGCGGGGGGCTATGAGCAGTTCTTC
-,TRBV21-1,-,TRBJ2-1,CASSLARNEQFF,TGTGCCAGCAGCCTAGCCAGGAATGAGCAGTTCTTC
TRBD2,TRBV9,-,TRBJ2-3,CASSATSGVVTDTQYF,TGTGCCAGCAGTGCTACTAGCGGGGTTGTTACAGATACGCAGTATTTT
-,TRBV9,few,TRBJ2-1,CASSVGGDNEQFF,TGTGCCAGCAGCGTAGGGGGGGACAATGAGCAGTTCTTC
TRBD2,TRBV27,once,TRBJ2-3,CASTSGRHTQYF,TGTGCCAGCACTAGCGGGAGGCATACGCAGTATTTT
TRBD1,TRBV18,-,TRBJ1-4,CASSPQGAPNEKLFF,TGTGCCAGCTCACCGCAGGGGGCCCCGAATGAAAAACTGTTTTTT
-,TRBV15,once,TRBJ1-1,CATSNLAGGRSEAFF,TGTGCCACCAGCAACTTGGCGGGGGGCAGGTCTGAAGCTTTCTTT
TRBD1,TRBV4-3,-,TRBJ2-3,CASSQLGQKTDTQYF,TGCGCCAGCAGCCAGCTGGGACAGAAGACAGATACGCAGTATTTT
TRBD1,TRBV4-3,-,TRBJ1-1,CASSQAPDRGATEAFF,TGCGCCAGCAGCCAAGCGCCAGACAGGGGAGCCACTGAAGCTTTCTTT
TRBD1,TRBV2,-,TRBJ1-1,CASFGQGQTEAFF,TGTGCCAGCTTCGGACAGGGACAAACTGAAGCTTTCTTT
-,TRBV4-3,-,TRBJ2-7,CASSQVRGSYEQYF,TGCGCCAGCAGCCAAGTAAGGGGCAGCTACGAGCAGTACTTC
TRBD2,TRBV6-1,-,TRBJ2-7,CASSVGTRVYEQYF,TGTGCCAGCAGTGTCGGGACTAGAGTATACGAGCAGTACTTC
-,TRBV6-1,-,TRBJ1-1,CASKGQQKAFF,TGTGCCAGCAAAGGACAGCAAAAAGCTTTCTTT
-,TRBV7-9,once,TRBJ2-1,CASSSPGATRDEQFF,TGTGCCAGCAGCAGCCCGGGAGCCACGCGGGATGAGCAGTTCTTC
TRBD1,TRBV7-9,-,TRBJ1-1,CASSLGLRTGNTEAFF,TGTGCCAGCAGCTTAGGGTTGAGGACAGGGAACACTGAAGCTTTCTTT
-,TRBV1,-,TRBJ1-6,CTSSLHSPQENSPLHF,TGCACCAGCAGCCTCCACTCCCCACAGGAGAATTCACCCCTCCACTTT
TRBD1,TRBV5-1,-,TRBJ2-1,CASSSSGTDNNEQFF,TGCGCCAGCAGCTCGTCCGGGACAGATAACAATGAGCAGTTCTTC
-,TRBV7-8,-,TRBJ2-2,CASSLRNTGELFF,TGTGCCAGCAGCTTACGGAACACCGGGGAGCTGTTTTTT
TRBD2,TRBV18,-,TRBJ2-4,CASSPLAGVRENIQYF,TGTGCCAGCTCACCATTAGCGGGAGTACGCGAAAACATTCAGTACTTC
TRBD2,TRBV4-1,few,TRBJ2-7,CASSQAVGAGLAREQYF,TGCGCCAGCAGCCAAGCGGTAGGGGCCGGACTAGCGCGCGAGCAGTACTTC
-,TRBV28,-,TRBJ1-4,CASSLAKNLNEKLFF,TGTGCCAGCAGTTTGGCCAAGAACCTTAATGAAAAACTGTTTTTT
TRBD2,TRBV28,-,TRBJ2-1,CASSRGGAGHNEQFF,TGTGCCAGCAGCCGGGGGGGTGCAGGGCACAATGAGCAGTTCTTC
TRBD2,TRBV9,-,TRBJ2-1,CASTLAGGNNEQFF,TGTGCCAGCACCTTAGCGGGCGGGAACAATGAGCAGTTCTTC
TRBD2,TRBV28,-,TRBJ2-5,CASNILASQETQYF,TGTGCCAGCAACATACTAGCGAGCCAAGAGACCCAGTACTTC
-,TRBV19,-,TRBJ1-4,CASSWSARGNEKLFF,TGTGCCAGTAGTTGGAGTGCACGGGGTAATGAAAAACTGTTTTTT
-,TRBV7-9,-,TRBJ2-7,CASSLAGSYEQYF,TGTGCCAGCAGCTTAGCTGGTAGCTACGAGCAGTACTTC
-,TRBV9,-,TRBJ1-5,CASRTRGACWPQHF,TGTGCCAGCAGAACGCGGGGAGCTTGTTGGCCCCAGCATTTT
-,TRBV5-5,few,TRBJ1-5,CASSKRQDGQPQHF,TGTGCCAGCAGCAAGAGACAGGATGGTCAGCCCCAGCATTTT
TRBD1,TRBV27,-,TRBJ2-3,CASSTRDRGTDTQYF,TGTGCCAGCAGTACCCGGGACAGGGGTACGGATACGCAGTATTTT
-,TRBV6-1,-,TRBJ2-3,CASSVTTDTQYF,TGTGCCAGCAGTGTGACAACAGATACGCAGTATTTT
-,TRBV4-2,-,TRBJ1-2,CASSQDRTTYGYTF,TGTGCCAGCAGCCAAGATAGGACAACCTATGGCTACACCTTC
TRBD1,TRBV5-4,-,TRBJ2-7,CASSWDRGYEQYF,TGTGCCAGCAGCTGGGACAGGGGCTACGAGCAGTACTTC
TRBD1,TRBV11-3,once,TRBJ1-1,CASSSRTGSMNTEAFF,TGTGCCAGCAGCAGCCGGACAGGCAGCATGAACACTGAAGCTTTCTTT
-,TRBV19,-,TRBJ2-7,CASSADGTPSYEQYF,TGTGCCAGTAGTGCGGACGGGACACCTTCCTACGAGCAGTACTTC
-,TRBV19,-,TRBJ2-2,CASTLGAGNTGELFF,TGTGCCAGTACCCTCGGGGCGGGAAACACCGGGGAGCTGTTTTTT
TRBD2,TRBV28,-,TRBJ2-7,CASSSAWGGSYEQYF,TGTGCCAGCAGTTCCGCTTGGGGCGGGAGCTACGAGCAGTACTTC
TRBD1,TRBV7-9,-,TRBJ1-1,CASSSRTGSTFF,TGTGCCAGCAGCTCACGGACAGGGAGTACTTTCTTT
TRBD1,TRBV29-1,-,TRBJ2-7,CSVVPGTVYEQYF,TGCAGCGTTGTACCCGGGACAGTGTACGAGCAGTACTTC
TRBD1,TRBV9,-,TRBJ1-1,CASSRRGFDTEAFF,TGTGCCAGCAGCCGCAGGGGGTTCGACACTGAAGCTTTCTTT
TRBD1,TRBV5-6,-,TRBJ1-4,CASSYGTENEKLFF,TGTGCCAGCAGCTACGGGACAGAGAATGAAAAACTGTTTTTT
-,TRBV27,-,TRBJ2-1,CASSLRVSSYNEQFF,TGTGCCAGCAGTTTGAGGGTGAGCTCCTACAATGAGCAGTTCTTC
-,TRBV6-1,-,TRBJ1-1,CASSYSTGEAFF,TGTGCCAGCAGTTATTCGACAGGCGAAGCTTTCTTT
-,TRBV5-1,-,TRBJ2-3,CASSFRSSSDTQYF,TGCGCCAGCAGCTTTCGGTCATCTTCAGATACGCAGTATTTT
-,TRBV9,-,TRBJ2-5,CASSVNPSQETQYF,TGTGCCAGCAGCGTGAACCCCAGTCAAGAGACCCAGTACTTC